This T cell receptor (beta chain) was found in a study of cytomegalovirus exposure and HLA in healthy donors (TCRdb year 2017). The study in broad terms: According to an earlier analysis of several hundred of the donors, about 179 million T cells yielded roughly 100 million unique TCR beta sequences and around 280 Gb of sequence data. Donor age, sex, ethnicity and CMV serostatus were compiled together with the repertoire data. Of the 300 to 500 genotyped donors, 70% to 90% were placed in the genetic ancestry cluster associated with self-reported Caucasian donors. The T cell repertoires of 670 or so subjects were profiled by immunosequencing and related to cytomegalovirus serostatus. All discovery cohort repertoires had been generated using a single sequencing platform. An early release covering roughly 640 HLA-typed donors comprised about 300 gigabases of sequencing data and around 80 million unique TCR sequences. In addition to the first cohort of about 650 subjects, a separate validation cohort of 120 different subjects was used. Class I and class II HLA loci were covered by the typing at four-digit resolution. The number of donors typed differed by locus, with 629-630 for A, B, C, DRB1 and DQB1, roughly 520 for DQA1, nearly 610 for DPA1, and about 450 for DPB1. Roughly five DR-DQ haplotypes were handled as single units for association and clustering, since linkage in the cohort was strong. A later genetic analysis used genome-wide SNP genotypes for about three fifths of the 666 donors, treating that subset as a discovery cohort. To decide whether each TCR beta V gene segment behaved as functional or pseudogenic, an earlier analysis of 587 of the donors relied on high-throughput TCR beta sequencing. A later analysis re-analyzed previously published TCR beta repertoires from hundreds of donors and added high-resolution HLA genotyping to study TCR occurrence patterns. On average, roughly 240,000 unique TCR beta nucleotide sequences were sequenced per donor among 350 to 400 genotyped donors of the cohort, with roughly 20% of those sequences being non-productive. Rather than using new phenotypic data, the later analysis identified candidate immune exposures from TCR beta sequences and from how often those sequences occurred across donors. The study was designed to test whether signatures of past pathogen exposure could be identified by cataloging public T cell receptors. The study combined high-throughput TCR immunosequencing, statistical association of individual TCRs with disease status, and machine learning to predict cytomegalovirus infection status. Findings and caveats that apply to the study as a whole: In a later analysis, most CMV-associated TCR beta chains were found to appear HLA-restricted, with HLA associations seemingly driven largely by CMV exposure. The presence/absence analyses assumed that sequencing depth was roughly uniform across donors, and that assumption may not be true. A later analysis found that HLA-associated TCR beta chains were more clonally expanded and had lower generation probabilities than equally common non-associated chains. The sequencing pipeline was judged likely to have produced a cluster of highly shared sequence variants as a technical artifact. Because HLA typing was missing for some donors at each locus, association tests included only the typed subset. A further reported finding was that TCR beta sequences accurately predicted the HLA-A and HLA-B alleles for most subjects in the first cohort. A later analysis associated 15,000 or so TCR beta sequences with specific HLA alleles at a false discovery rate of 0.05. Roughly 17 rarely observed V segments, including chromosome 9 orphons, were excluded from the earlier analysis of several hundred of the donors because counts were too low. In both the original and validation cohorts, the classifier was reported to diagnose cytomegalovirus status with high specificity and sensitivity. The authors suggested that the approach could potentially be generalized to other disease states and immunological phenotypes. In a later genetic analysis, fewer N-insertions in productive TCRs were reported among donors in an Asian-associated ancestry cluster than the approximately 630-donor mean. In an earlier analysis of about 550 of the donors, most TCR beta V segments were observed in productive rearrangements about 87% or about 30% of the time, broadly matching IMGT annotations. Several of the top co-occurrence clusters appeared to be linked to parvovirus B19, influenza, CMV and Epstein-Barr virus, according to a later analysis. While some public TCRs were present in many individuals, most TCR sequences turned up only very rarely across donors. The 87-base-pair reads could not distinguish some IMGT-functional V segments, including TRBV6-2 and TRBV6-3, so those segments were excluded. A later genetic analysis associated a missense DCLRE1C variant with V-gene and J-gene trimming of TCR beta chains, and an independent cohort replicated the association. For the cohort, immune exposure information was limited to CMV serostatus. The cohort was sequenced for TCR beta chains only, and without alpha or paired-chain data the features that could be detected were limited. Linkage disequilibrium might explain the correlated functional status among segregating V segments, but an unknown experimental factor could not be ruled out. In a later analysis, the rate of TCR association differed among HLA loci, with DRB1 alleles having the most associated TCRs and HLA-C alleles having the fewest. In vitro tests confirmed that a few of the cytomegalovirus-associated TCR beta chains recognize cytomegalovirus antigens. The study gave a list of around 170 TCR beta chains associated with cytomegalovirus. When HLA alleles, especially DR and DQ, strongly co-occurred, attributing TCR associations to individual alleles was difficult.

The CDR3 covers 14 residues, taking in both the cysteine and the phenylalanine. The read is trimmed to its CDR3 DNA, 42 bases read in frame from base 1. CDR1 and CDR2 (MNHNY, SVGAGI) derive from the germline V gene (reference sequence). V is pared back by 2 bases and J by 0 bases, with 5 bases lying between the germline termini. This clone was observed a few times. Its antigen is unknown. Base qualities are missing; no much larger clone stands one base away. The library was obtained by the immunoSEQ multiplex PCR assay. For the multiplex PCR, a mixture combining 60 forward primers for TCR Vbeta segments and 13 reverse primers for TCR Jbeta segments was used. The CDR3 region of rearranged TCR beta genes was amplified from genomic DNA with a multiplex PCR assay. Amplified TCR beta libraries were sequenced as 87-base-pair reads on the Illumina HiSeq System. As for how the authors treated the data: A later analysis counted about 80 million unique TCR beta chains across the 670 or so repertoires, and roughly 11 million of these chains were shared by at least two donors. A nearest-neighbor algorithm error-corrected the raw reads and collapsed the reads into unique sequences, merging closely related sequences to remove PCR and sequencing errors. CDR3 sequences were aligned to IMGT reference sequences to assign V, D and J gene segments. For a sequence to be retained, at least a six-nucleotide match to both a V gene segment and a J gene segment was required. A rearrangement counted as productive if the CDR3 had no stop codons and remained in frame with V and J, and every other rearrangement counted as non-productive. Following IMGT convention, CDR3 was defined as the stretch from the second conserved V-encoded cysteine to the conserved J-encoded phenylalanine. Sequences without an unambiguous match to a single V gene segment were excluded from the earlier analysis of about 630 of the donors. In an earlier analysis of around 600 of the donors, V segments were called functional above 56.7% productive rearrangements and were called segregating when the between-donor standard deviation exceeded 5%. To diagnose cytomegalovirus status from the catalog of TCR beta chain sequences, a statistical classification framework was built. V and J gene assignment, in a later analysis, came from comparing TCR nucleotide sequences with IMGT/GENE-DB human TR gene sequences. In a later analysis, CDR3 sequences and most-parsimonious VDJ recombination scenarios were assigned using the TCRdist pipeline. In a later analysis, each TCR beta chain was defined by its CDR3 amino acid sequence together with its V-gene family, and reads lacking a unique V-gene family were excluded. To address suspected cross-contamination and a sequencing artifact, a later analysis removed several hundred highly shared, low-generation-probability nucleotide sequences. In a later analysis, a clonal expansion index for each public chain was calculated from normalized within-repertoire ranks of inferred template counts. Generation probabilities in a later analysis came from a VDJ recombination model fitted to out-of-frame rearrangements, and those results were checked against IGoR. A later analysis scored TCR-TCR, TCR-HLA and TCR-CMV co-occurrence with hypergeometric tests, applying a repertoire-size bias correction to TCR pairs. A later analysis estimated false discovery rates by permuting HLA or CMV assignments 20 times. In a later analysis, co-occurring TCRs were grouped using DBSCAN, and TCRdist sequence similarity was added for clustering within HLA-allele-positive subsets. For co-occurrence clustering, repertoires with fewer than 30,000 or more than 120,000 public chains were excluded, along with several repertoires with anomalous nucleotide sharing. This immuneACCESS table, as held by TCRdb, lists in-frame sequences with V and J called but not all clones. Of the missing ones, under half trace to an unresolved V gene in checked studies; the others have no known cause. V and J calls and clone size come straight from that table; D and trimming were deduced from the DNA. The sample table shows roughly 140,000 clones, and about 72% are seen once. The ten largest account for around 2.2% of the sample.

The cohort comprised under 700 healthy bone marrow donors. At the time of sampling, every cohort member was nominally healthy, though immune exposures that went unrecorded were likely present. The donor tested CMV seronegative and was one of the 352 seronegative cohort members. A peripheral blood sample was collected from each donor, and TCR beta sequencing was performed on peripheral blood mononuclear cells. Genomic DNA was extracted from the blood cell samples with the Qiagen DNeasy Blood Extraction Kit. In this chain, TRBV6-6 is recombined with TRBJ2-1, with no confident D gene call. Input material: PBMCs. This clonotype was sampled from a man between 40 and 49 years old in good health and CMV-seronegative. The DNA sequence is TGTGCCAGCAGTTACCCTAGCTCCTACAATGAGCAGTTCTTC. This gives the protein CASSYPSSYNEQFF.